This T cell receptor (beta chain) is from a study of T cell repertoires in cytomegalovirus infection. This clonotype has a count of ten or more. Its specificity is unknown. One entry per CDR3 protein results from TCRdb running MiXCR on the reads. The table shows about 890,000 distinct CDR3 sequences, with approximately 31% occurring only once. Trimming at V came to 3 bases and at J to 4 bases, leaving 2 bases not matched to a gene. Germline V gives CDR1 DFQATT, CDR2 SNEGSKA (reference sequence). CDR3 size: 13 residues. This specimen was cultured CD8+ T cells from PBMCs, taken from culture after CMV antigen stimulation. V usage is TRBV20-1 and J usage is TRBJ2-1; 8 bases align to TRBD1. This TCR was recovered from a human donor in good health (CMV status not recorded). Some clones in this sample may be carry-over from other donors' samples. Written as DNA, the CDR3 is TGCAGTGCTAGGGACAGGGCATACAATGAGCAGTTCTTC. Translating it yields CSARDRAYNEQFF.